These 5 T cell receptor beta chains share one sample of origin, sequenced in a study of blood T cell repertoires in COVID-19. The protocol was immunoSEQ multiplex PCR, while the TCRdb copy is restricted to in-frame clones and leaves out a portion. Among approximately 180,000 clones listed, nearly 90% were seen once. Sequenced: peripheral blood. These receptors were collected from a man between 60 and 75 years old with active or convalescent COVID-19.

V gene TRBV7-2 combines with J gene TRBJ1-5, with D possibly matching TRBD1 (6 bases). The CDR3 has 16 residues. V was pared by 5 bases and J by 3 bases, with 17 bases between. The germline gives CDR1 SGHTA, CDR2 FQGNSA. The CDR3 loop is CASSPSGQIHNQPQHF. DNA for the CDR3: TGTGCCAGCAGCCCCTCAGGACAGATCCACAATCAGCCCCAGCATTTT. The full variable domain, with the rest looked up from reference TRBV7-2 and TRBJ1-5, is GAGVSQSPSNKVTEKGKDVELRCDPISGHTALYWYRQSLGQGLEFLIYFQGNSAPDKSGLPSDRFSAERTGGSVSTLTIQRTQQEDSAVYLCASSPSGQIHNQPQHFGDGTRLSIL.

The V and J genes are TRBV21-1 and TRBJ1-6; the table's D call TRBD1 went unverified against the DNA. TRBV21-1 is classified as a pseudogene. CDR3 size: 16 residues. The CDR3 DNA sequence: TGTGCCAGCAGCAAAGAGCATGGGGACAGGGATTCACCCCTCCACTTT. It yields the protein CASSKEHGDRDSPLHF.

The chain employs TRBV5-5 and TRBJ2-1; D unresolved. Germline CDR1 SGHKS, CDR2 YYEKEE (reference sequence). The V end was cut by 3 bases, the J end by 7 bases, with 14 bases between. CDR3 size: 14 residues. CDR3 sequence reads: CASSSGHLLNEQFF. DNA for the CDR3: TGTGCCAGCAGCTCGGGTCACCTTTTAAATGAGCAGTTCTTC.

The chain recombines TRBV19 with TRBJ1-4, with 7 bases fitting TRBD1. The J segment lost 3 bases and the V segment lost 7 bases, leaving 8 bases of the junction unmatched. The CDR3 is 15 residues long. Germline values: CDR1 LNHDA, CDR2 SQIVND (reference sequence). CDR3 in amino acids: CASIPSDRSNEKLFF. DNA of the CDR3: TGTGCCAGTATCCCCTCGGACAGGTCTAATGAAAAACTGTTTTTT.

V gene TRBV7-7 combines with J gene TRBJ2-2; 11 nucleotides match TRBD2. This CDR3 is 17 amino acids long. J was trimmed by 7 bases and V by 2 bases; bases with no gene match: 9. Germline loops: CDR1 SSHAT, CDR2 FNYEAQ (reference sequence). The CDR3 loop is CASSLTLAGGLNGELFF. DNA of the CDR3: TGTGCCAGCAGCTTAACCCTAGCGGGGGGCTTAAACGGGGAGCTGTTTTTT.